Listed below are T cell receptor beta chains from one sample, sequenced in a study of shared clonotypes between healthy human individuals. Assay: immunoSEQ multiplex PCR; the TCRdb copy retains only in-frame clones and omits some. The sample lists about 2.2 million clones, around 95% seen once, with around 1.7% in the top ten. The sequencing input was naive CD8+ T cells from PBMCs. The receptors stem from a man aged 18-30 years in good health. Some clones in this sample may be carry-over from other donors' samples. Both conserved end residues are part of each CDR3. A D gene is named only where the DNA matches it firmly. Clone size is shown for a subset of rows, as once, few, many or a class of expanded clone.

clone_size j_call d_call v_call cdr3_aa cdr3_nt
NA TRBJ2-7 NA TRBV29-1 CSAAGTAGSQYF TGCAGCGCGGCCGGGACAGCGGGCTCGCAGTACTTC
once TRBJ2-5 NA TRBV2 CASNNQGWETQYF TGTGCCAGCAATAATCAGGGTTGGGAGACCCAGTACTTC
once TRBJ2-2 TRBD2 TRBV5-5 CASSLGLAGLTGELFF TGTGCCAGCAGCCTAGGACTAGCGGGACTCACCGGGGAGCTGTTTTTT
NA TRBJ2-1 NA TRBV7-6 CASSLAWAGWGEQFF TGTGCCAGCAGCTTAGCGTGGGCGGGATGGGGTGAGCAGTTCTTC
NA TRBJ2-1 NA TRBV27 CASSSNPYRVGEQFF TGTGCCAGCAGTTCAAACCCCTACAGGGTCGGTGAGCAGTTCTTC
NA TRBJ1-5 TRBD1 TRBV6-1 CASSPPDRGQPPQHF TGTGCCAGCAGTCCACCCGACAGGGGGCAGCCGCCCCAGCATTTT
NA TRBJ2-7 TRBD1 TRBV25-1 CASSEAGTGTYEQYF TGTGCCAGCAGTGAAGCCGGGACAGGGACCTACGAGCAGTACTTC
NA TRBJ1-5 NA TRBV5-4 CASSFDGSNQPQHF TGTGCCAGCAGCTTCGACGGTAGCAATCAGCCCCAGCATTTT
NA TRBJ2-7 NA TRBV11-3 CASSPRQGYEQYF TGTGCCAGCAGCCCCAGGCAGGGGTACGAGCAGTACTTC
NA TRBJ1-1 TRBD1 TRBV28 CASTFPPEGAVNTEAFF TGTGCCAGCACCTTCCCCCCCGAGGGGGCCGTGAACACTGAAGCTTTCTTT
NA TRBJ1-5 NA TRBV2 CASSDRSDSNQPQHF TGTGCCAGCAGTGATCGGTCAGACAGCAATCAGCCCCAGCATTTT
NA TRBJ2-1 NA TRBV5-8 CASSFSLPYNEQFF TGTGCCAGCAGCTTCTCCCTACCCTACAATGAGCAGTTCTTC
NA TRBJ1-2 NA TRBV28 CASSLRMGPPESGYTF TGTGCCAGCAGTTTAAGGATGGGGCCACCCGAGAGCGGCTACACCTTC
NA TRBJ1-3 NA TRBV18 CASSPSSGNTIYF TGTGCCAGCTCACCGTCCTCTGGAAACACCATATATTTT
NA TRBJ2-7 TRBD2 TRBV6-5 CASRKTSGEQYF TGTGCCAGCAGGAAGACTAGCGGAGAGCAGTACTTC
NA TRBJ2-2 NA TRBV19 CASSKERMVLSDTGELFF TGTGCCAGTAGTAAGGAAAGGATGGTATTGTCGGACACCGGGGAGCTGTTTTTT
NA TRBJ2-1 TRBD2 TRBV7-8 CASSIPGLAGGNEQFF TGTGCCAGCAGCATTCCGGGACTAGCGGGAGGTAATGAGCAGTTCTTC
NA TRBJ2-7 NA TRBV5-4 CASSSRGSYEQYF TGTGCCAGCAGCTCGAGGGGATCCTACGAGCAGTACTTC
NA TRBJ1-4 NA TRBV10-2 CASSEFAGANEKLFF TGCGCCAGCTCCGAGTTTGCAGGGGCTAATGAAAAACTGTTTTTT
once TRBJ2-7 NA TRBV11-2 CASRPTGNGSYEQYF TGTGCCAGCAGACCCACAGGAAACGGTTCCTACGAGCAGTACTTC
NA TRBJ2-5 TRBD2 TRBV6-5 CASSPGLAGAETQYF TGTGCCAGCAGTCCCGGACTAGCGGGAGCTGAGACCCAGTACTTC
NA TRBJ2-3 TRBD1 TRBV13 CASSLGQTSTDTQYF TGTGCCAGCAGCTTGGGACAGACTAGCACAGATACGCAGTATTTT
NA TRBJ1-5 NA TRBV19 CASKGRGGGQPQHF TGTGCCAGTAAAGGGCGGGGAGGCGGTCAGCCCCAGCATTTT
NA TRBJ2-1 TRBD2 TRBV27 CASSLSLGLASNEQFF TGTGCCAGCAGTTTATCGCTAGGACTAGCGAGTAATGAGCAGTTCTTC
NA TRBJ2-7 NA TRBV28 CASGLTEAYEQYF TGTGCCAGCGGGTTAACGGAAGCCTACGAGCAGTACTTC
NA TRBJ2-5 TRBD2 TRBV14 CASSPPLAGVSSPETQYF TGTGCCAGCAGCCCCCCCCTAGCGGGAGTAAGTTCCCCAGAGACCCAGTACTTC
NA TRBJ2-7 NA TRBV28 CASSFVGLEQYF TGTGCCAGCAGTTTTGTGGGTCTCGAGCAGTACTTC
NA TRBJ2-5 NA TRBV18 CASSPLGVLQETQYF TGTGCCAGCTCACCTCTTGGGGTGCTACAAGAGACCCAGTACTTC
NA TRBJ2-7 TRBD2 TRBV9 CASSPGGSVSYEQYF TGTGCCAGCAGCCCGGGAGGGTCAGTCTCCTACGAGCAGTACTTC
NA TRBJ1-5 NA TRBV4-3 CASSQGPPGSNQPQHF TGCGCCAGCAGCCAGGGACCACCGGGAAGCAATCAGCCCCAGCATTTT
NA TRBJ2-3 NA TRBV2 CASSDQRRPTDTQYF TGTGCCAGCAGTGACCAGCGGCGACCCACAGATACGCAGTATTTT
NA TRBJ1-3 NA TRBV9 CASSVGAKNSGNTIYF TGTGCCAGCAGCGTAGGGGCAAAAAACTCTGGAAACACCATATATTTT
NA TRBJ2-5 TRBD1 TRBV11-3 CASSLVPDRVQETQYF TGTGCCAGCAGCCTTGTCCCTGACAGGGTGCAAGAGACCCAGTACTTC
NA TRBJ1-3 NA TRBV10-3 CAISESGEYSGNTIYF TGTGCCATCAGTGAGTCGGGGGAATACTCTGGAAACACCATATATTTT
NA TRBJ2-3 TRBD1 TRBV4-1 CASSQATGTTSTDTQYF TGCGCCAGCAGCCAAGCGACAGGGACCACTTCCACAGATACGCAGTATTTT
NA TRBJ2-1 TRBD2 TRBV15 CATSRGLAGDGNEQFF TGTGCCACCAGCAGAGGTCTAGCGGGAGATGGTAATGAGCAGTTCTTC
NA TRBJ2-1 TRBD2 TRBV4-3 CASSQGTLIAGEQFF TGCGCCAGCAGCCAAGGGACTTTAATAGCGGGTGAGCAGTTCTTC
NA TRBJ2-6 TRBD1 TRBV9 CASSVAWSGGASGANVLTF TGTGCCAGCAGCGTAGCTTGGTCAGGGGGCGCGTCTGGGGCCAACGTCCTGACTTTC
NA TRBJ2-7 NA TRBV21-1 CASSKGVRLPSYEQYF TGTGCCAGCAGCAAAGGTGTTAGGCTGCCATCCTACGAGCAGTACTTC
NA TRBJ1-4 TRBD1 TRBV7-9 CASSFLGDRANEKLFF TGTGCCAGCAGCTTCTTGGGGGACAGGGCTAATGAAAAACTGTTTTTT
once TRBJ2-7 NA TRBV6-1 CASRVTGNPSYEQYF TGTGCCAGCAGGGTTACAGGGAACCCCTCCTACGAGCAGTACTTC
NA TRBJ2-3 NA TRBV9 CASSPRVREWGTDTQYF TGTGCCAGCAGCCCCCGGGTCAGAGAATGGGGCACAGATACGCAGTATTTT
NA TRBJ2-7 TRBD2 TRBV28 CASSLSPVAGVHEQYF TGTGCCAGCAGTTTGAGTCCAGTAGCGGGAGTCCACGAGCAGTACTTC
once TRBJ1-1 TRBD1 TRBV5-1 CASSAIRDSVEAFF TGCGCCAGCAGCGCAATCCGGGACAGCGTTGAAGCTTTCTTT
NA TRBJ2-4 NA TRBV9 CASSVGISKNIQYF TGTGCCAGCAGCGTAGGGATTTCCAAAAACATTCAGTACTTC
NA TRBJ1-1 NA TRBV5-8 CASSKQPKNTEAFF TGTGCCAGCAGCAAACAGCCTAAGAACACTGAAGCTTTCTTT
NA TRBJ1-1 NA TRBV4-3 CASSQEERVEAFF TGCGCCAGCAGCCAAGAGGAGAGGGTTGAAGCTTTCTTT
NA TRBJ1-3 NA TRBV30 CALFRGISGNTIYF TGTGCCTTATTCAGAGGGATCTCTGGAAACACCATATATTTT
NA TRBJ1-2 NA TRBV11-2 CASSSLKLGGLYGYTF TGTGCCAGCAGCTCTTTAAAGTTAGGGGGGTTGTATGGCTACACCTTC
NA TRBJ2-2 NA TRBV19 CASSPRDSRYTGELFF TGTGCCAGTAGTCCGCGGGACAGTCGTTACACCGGGGAGCTGTTTTTT